This T cell receptor beta chain was recovered during a study of CD8+ T cells in alopecia areata (dated by TCRdb to the late 2010s). General notes on the study: The treated patients, all with moderate-to-severe alopecia areata, were enrolled in an open-label pilot trial of oral tofacitinib given at 5 to 10 mg twice daily. Clonality in the scalp was compared among normal scalp (n=4), patchy alopecia areata scalp (n=8), and alopecia totalis/universalis scalp (n=8). RNA came from the PAXgene miRNA kit for fixed scalp, the miRNeasy kit for PBMCs, and the RNeasy kit for mouse skin. High-throughput TCRbeta sequencing was used to examine T cell clonal expansion in alopecia areata in both the C3H/HeJ mouse model and human patients. The SALT score, which quantifies the percentage of affected scalp surface area, was used to measure disease severity in treated patients. Patients received tofacitinib for 6 to 18 months and were then followed off drug for 6 months to check for delayed response and recurrence. TCRbeta CDR3 regions were amplified by immunoSEQ multiplex PCR using 35 Vbeta forward and 13 Jbeta reverse primers. Human TCRbeta sequencing covered scalp tissue and sorted CD4+ and CD8+ peripheral blood T cells from patchy and totalis/universalis alopecia areata patients and healthy controls. Tofacitinib-treated patients had biopsies at baseline and at 4 and 24 weeks of treatment, with a later scalp biopsy in several patients. Overall study results and their limits: Because the treated cohort was small and had just a single nonresponder, larger studies are needed to establish links between baseline CD8+ expansion and response. Compared with mice, TCR sequences shared between patients were less clear, possibly partly because of HLA diversity across the patient population. Tofacitinib significantly lowered scalp clonality and the number of expanded CD8+ clones among the top 100 scalp clones. During tofacitinib treatment, many expanded lesional clones stuck around in both scalp and blood, and this persistence may partly explain why relapse happens after treatment is stopped. Lesional scalp, especially in alopecia totalis/universalis, showed higher clonality and more expanded CD8+ clones than normal scalp, suggesting antigenic drive. Unlike mouse skin, which is dominated by gammadelta T cells, normal human skin has resident alphabeta T cells that are also sequenced, and this complicates analysis of the scalp TCR repertoire.

The library was obtained by the immunoSEQ multiplex PCR assay. To provide template for TCR sequencing, every sample had RNA extracted and reverse transcribed into cDNA. SuperScript III was used for first-strand cDNA synthesis, primed with a 2:1 mix of oligo-dT and random hexamers. A synthetic immune receptor repertoire was used to assess amplification bias, and residual bias was removed computationally. The authors' analysis ran thus. Raw reads were preprocessed to remove errors, and CDR3 was defined by IMGT conventions from the conserved cysteine to phenylalanine. Clonality was calculated as 1 minus Shannon entropy normalized by log2 of the number of productive unique TCRs. Whether each scalp clone was CD4 or CD8 was inferred by checking scalp TCRbeta sequences against the CD4 and CD8 repertoires from sorted blood. TCRdb took this table from immuneACCESS and kept in-frame rearrangements with V and J called. Such tables lack part of the clones; where checked against another copy, unresolved V genes explain under half of the gap, and the rest is unexplained. V, J and clone size were drawn from that table, and D and trimming were deduced from the DNA. A total of about 42,000 clones appear in this sample, 65% of them only once. The ten largest account for under 25% of the sample.

As encoded in the germline V gene (reference sequence), CDR1 is LNHDA while CDR2 is SQIVND. Inclusive of the bounding cysteine and phenylalanine, the CDR3 is 15 residues long. Only the CDR3 region is kept as DNA, spanning 45 bases read in frame from base 1. The germline ends are 15 bases apart after V is trimmed by 8 bases and J by 2 bases. Explained via the paper, the time point label denotes: 4 weeks on oral tofacitinib. This specimen's treatment or condition label, per the study, means: oral pan-JAK inhibitor, 5-10 mg twice daily. Peripheral blood and lesional scalp punch biopsies were obtained from patients with alopecia areata. After PBMCs were isolated by density centrifugation and stained for CD3, CD4 and CD8, a FACSAria was used to sort CD4+ and CD8+ T cells. This clone is medium-sized (0.01 to 0.1%). This receptor's antigen is unknown. The input lacks base qualities; no much larger clone sits a single base away.

This clonotype was sampled from a human donor with alopecia areata. The chain joins TRBV19 to TRBJ2-2; the D gene is possibly TRBD1, with 6 bases matching. Source: CD8+ T cells sorted from blood, taken at week 4, from a patient treated with tofacitinib. DNA sequence: TGTGCCAGTCTTAACAGGGACGCAAACACCGGGGAGCTGTTTTTT. This sequence encodes CASLNRDANTGELFF.